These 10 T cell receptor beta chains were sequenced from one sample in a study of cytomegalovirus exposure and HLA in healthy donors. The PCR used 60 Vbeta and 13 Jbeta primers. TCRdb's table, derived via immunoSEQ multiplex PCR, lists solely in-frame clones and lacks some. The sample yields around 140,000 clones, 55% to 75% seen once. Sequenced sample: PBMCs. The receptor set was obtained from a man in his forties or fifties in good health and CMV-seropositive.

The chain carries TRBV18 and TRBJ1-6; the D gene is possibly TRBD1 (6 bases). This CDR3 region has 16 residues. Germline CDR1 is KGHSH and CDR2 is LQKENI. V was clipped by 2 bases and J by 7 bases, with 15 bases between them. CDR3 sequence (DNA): TGTGCCAGCTCACCAGCGGGGGCTGTCCCAAATTCACCCCTCCACTTT. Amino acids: CASSPAGAVPNSPLHF.

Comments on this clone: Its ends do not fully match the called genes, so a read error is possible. The CDR3 loop reads CASSPPGIRGQNAEAFF. The CDR3 nucleotides read TGTGCCAGCTCACCACCGGGAATTAGAGGACAGAACGCTGAAGCTTTCTTT. The chain is built from TRBV18 and TRBJ1-1; tentatively, D is TRBD1 (6 bases). The CDR3 runs to 17 residues. The germline CDR1 and CDR2 sequences are KGHSH and LQKENI.

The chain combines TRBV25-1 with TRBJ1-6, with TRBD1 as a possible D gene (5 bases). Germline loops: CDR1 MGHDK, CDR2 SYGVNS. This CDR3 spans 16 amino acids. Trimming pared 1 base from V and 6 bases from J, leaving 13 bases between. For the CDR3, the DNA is TGTGCCAGCAGTGAATCAGGACCCGGGGGTAATTCACCCCTCCACTTT. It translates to CASSESGPGGNSPLHF.

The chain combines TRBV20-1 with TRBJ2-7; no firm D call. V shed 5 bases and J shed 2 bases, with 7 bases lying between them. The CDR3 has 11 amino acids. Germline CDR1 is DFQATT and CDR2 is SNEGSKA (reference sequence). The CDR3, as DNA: TGCAGTGCTGGAGTAACCTACGAGCAGTACTTC. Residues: CSAGVTYEQYF.

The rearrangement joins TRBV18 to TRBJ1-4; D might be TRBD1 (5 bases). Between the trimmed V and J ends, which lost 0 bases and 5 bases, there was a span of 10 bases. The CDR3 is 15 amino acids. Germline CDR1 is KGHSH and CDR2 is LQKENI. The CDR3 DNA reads TGTGCCAGCTCACCACCATCCAGGGCAAATGAAAAACTGTTTTTT. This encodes CASSPPSRANEKLFF. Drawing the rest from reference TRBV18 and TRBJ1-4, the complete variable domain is NAGVMQNPRHLVRRRGQEARLRCSPMKGHSHVYWYRQLPEEGLKFMVYLQKENIIDESGMPKERFSAEFPKEGPSILRIQQVVRGDSAAYFCASSPPSRANEKLFFGSGTQLSVL.

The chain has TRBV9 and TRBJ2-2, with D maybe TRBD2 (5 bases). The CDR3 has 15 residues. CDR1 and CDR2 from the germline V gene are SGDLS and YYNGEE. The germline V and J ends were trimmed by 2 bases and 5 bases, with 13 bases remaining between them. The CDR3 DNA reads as TGTGCCAGCAGCGTGGGCTCCTCGGGGACCGGGGAGCTGTTTTTT. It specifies CASSVGSSGTGELFF.

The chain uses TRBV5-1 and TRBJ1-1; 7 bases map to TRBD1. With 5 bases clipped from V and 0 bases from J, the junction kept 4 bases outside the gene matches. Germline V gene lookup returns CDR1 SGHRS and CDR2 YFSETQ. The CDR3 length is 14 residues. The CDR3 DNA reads TGCGCCAGCAGGACAGGGTACATGAACACTGAAGCTTTCTTT. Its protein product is CASRTGYMNTEAFF.

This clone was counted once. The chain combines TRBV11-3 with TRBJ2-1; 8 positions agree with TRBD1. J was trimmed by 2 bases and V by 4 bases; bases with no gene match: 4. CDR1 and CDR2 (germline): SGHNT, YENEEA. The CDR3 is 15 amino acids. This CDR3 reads CASSSDRGPYNEQFF. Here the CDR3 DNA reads TGTGCCAGCAGCTCAGACAGGGGCCCCTACAATGAGCAGTTCTTC.

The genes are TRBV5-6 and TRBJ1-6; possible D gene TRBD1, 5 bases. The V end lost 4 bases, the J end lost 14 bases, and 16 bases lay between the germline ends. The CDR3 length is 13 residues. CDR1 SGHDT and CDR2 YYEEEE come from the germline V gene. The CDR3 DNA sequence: TGTGCCAGCAGCCTACAGGCGACTCGAGCCCTCCACTTT. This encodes CASSLQATRALHF.

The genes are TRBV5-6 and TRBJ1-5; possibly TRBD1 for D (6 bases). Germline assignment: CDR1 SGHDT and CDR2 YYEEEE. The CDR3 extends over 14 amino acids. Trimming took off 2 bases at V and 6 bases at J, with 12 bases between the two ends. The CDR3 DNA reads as TGTGCCAGCAGCTTTACGGGACAAGGTCAGCCCCAGCATTTT. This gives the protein CASSFTGQGQPQHF.